These 6 T cell receptor beta chains came from one sample sequenced in a study of T cells and Merkel cell carcinoma outcomes. Data came from immunoSEQ multiplex PCR; TCRdb stores just in-frame clones and leaves some out. Here the sample spans about 15,000 clones, roughly 89% being singletons. The material sequenced was tumor tissue from Merkel cell carcinoma. The source is a human donor with Merkel cell carcinoma.

This clone was counted a few times. This chain connects TRBV9 to TRBJ2-2, with D maybe TRBD2 (5 bases). The CDR3 totals 13 residues. Per germline, CDR1 SGDLS and CDR2 YYNGEE. Trimming removed 2 bases at V and 4 bases at J, with 6 bases between. CDR3: CASSVEGTGELFF. The CDR3 DNA is TGTGCCAGCAGCGTCGAGGGCACCGGGGAGCTGTTTTTT.

The chain links TRBV18 to TRBJ2-5; no definite D call. CDR3 length: 13 residues. Germline-derived CDR1 and CDR2 are KGHSH and LQKENI. V was clipped by 4 bases and J by 1 base, with 7 bases between them. CDR3 in amino acids: CASSRRFQETQYF. The CDR3 DNA is TGTGCCAGCTCACGACGATTCCAAGAGACCCAGTACTTC.

This clone was seen just once. This chain joins TRBV2 and TRBJ2-7, with 7 bases fitting TRBD1. The CDR3 is 13 amino acids. J lost 7 bases, V lost 6 bases, and 9 bases had no gene match. Germline V gene data show CDR1 as SNHLY and CDR2 as FYNNEI. The CDR3 sequence is CASSRQGRGEQYF. The CDR3 bases are TGTGCCAGCAGCAGACAGGGAAGAGGGGAGCAGTACTTC.

The rearrangement links TRBV7-9 to TRBJ2-7; D remains unclear. Trimming left V 11 bases short and J 2 bases short, with 16 bases between. Germline lookup yields CDR1 SEHNR and CDR2 FQNEAQ (reference sequence). This CDR3 contains 13 residues. CDR3 coding DNA: TGTGCCCGTAGTGGGCATACAACCTACGAGCAGTACTTC. Protein product: CARSGHTTYEQYF.

The gene calls are TRBV7-3 and TRBJ2-2; no clear D gene. From germline, CDR1 is SGHTA and CDR2 FQGTGA. V shed 5 bases and J shed 0 bases, with 7 bases lying between them. The CDR3 has 14 amino acids. The CDR3 spells CASSVHPNTGELFF. CDR3 DNA: TGTGCCAGCAGCGTCCACCCGAACACCGGGGAGCTGTTTTTT.

V is TRBV9 and J is TRBJ1-1; a weak D match, TRBD1 (5 bases). V lost 4 bases and J 1 base, leaving 14 bases between the germline ends. The V gene's germline CDR1 is SGDLS and CDR2 YYNGEE. The CDR3 runs 15 residues. This chain's CDR3 is CASSPIERGNTEAFF. The CDR3 DNA sequence: TGTGCCAGCAGCCCCATAGAGAGGGGGAACACTGAAGCTTTCTTT.